These 20 T cell receptor beta chains were sequenced from one sample in a study of vaccination effects on CD4 cells after COVID-19. CD4+ T cells specific for antigen were expanded with viral peptide pools by the ViraFEST assay before sequencing. When less than 11 days of culture had elapsed, CD4+ T cells were isolated. None of the vaccinated had previously contracted SARS-CoV-2, and their nucleocapsid antibodies tested negative. Using immunoSEQ multiplex PCR, the repertoire was profiled, and TCRdb retains in-frame clones only, with some absent. This sample has about 21,000 clones, with 73% found just once. Their recognized antigens are unknown. This specimen was CD4+ T cells from PBMCs cultured with HCoV-NL63 spike peptides, taken before COVID-19 vaccination. All receptors come from a human donor who received a COVID-19 vaccine.

This clone came up once. V gene TRBV18 combines with J gene TRBJ2-5; D is unresolved. The CDR3 totals 13 residues. V was clipped by 0 bases and J by 1 base, with 3 bases between them. Germline loops: CDR1 KGHSH, CDR2 LQKENI. The CDR3 is CASSPPIQETQYF. DNA for the CDR3: TGTGCCAGCTCACCACCGATCCAAGAGACCCAGTACTTC.

This clone has a single count. V usage is TRBV27 and J usage is TRBJ1-2; the match to TRBD1 covers 11 bases. The CDR3 consists of 13 residues. In germline, CDR1 is MNHEY, CDR2 SMNVEV (reference sequence). V dropped 8 bases and J dropped 7; count of bases not matched to a gene: 6. CDR3 in DNA: TGTGCCAGCGGCTGGGGACAGGGGGTTGGCTACACCTTC. Amino acid sequence: CASGWGQGVGYTF.

There are a few counts of this clone. The chain has TRBV2 and TRBJ2-2; tentatively, D is TRBD2 (5 bases). The CDR3 sequence is 12 residues long. Looked up from germline, CDR1 is SNHLY and CDR2 is FYNNEI. The V gene lost 6 bases and the J gene lost 8 bases, with 10 bases spanning the gap. CDR3 amino acids: CASSVGLGELFF. The CDR3 DNA reads as TGTGCCAGCAGCGTCGGACTGGGGGAGCTGTTTTTT.

This clone was seen a single time. The chain has TRBV28 and TRBJ1-4, with D perhaps TRBD1 (5 bases). V dropped 1 base and J dropped 6 bases, with 21 bases sitting between them. CDR3 length: 18 residues. The germline gives CDR1 MDHEN, CDR2 SYDVKM. CDR3 sequence: CASSLFGGTGASHEKLFF. In nucleotides, the CDR3 is TGTGCCAGCAGTTTATTTGGTGGTACTGGGGCATCTCATGAAAAACTGTTTTTT.

The chain couples TRBV19 to TRBJ2-1; 11 bases align to TRBD2. The V gene's germline CDR1 is LNHDA and CDR2 SQIVND (reference sequence). Trimming at V came to 6 bases and at J to 9 bases, leaving 7 bases not matched to a gene. The CDR3 totals 14 residues. Written as DNA, the CDR3 is TGTGCCAGTAGAATTAGCGGGGGGGCACTTGAGCAGTTCTTC. Its protein product is CASRISGGALEQFF. The full variable domain, its missing parts supplied by reference TRBV19 and TRBJ2-1, is DGGITQSPKYLFRKEGQNVTLSCEQNLNHDAMYWYRQDPGQGLRLIYYSQIVNDFQKGDIAEGYSVSREKKESFPLTVTSAQKNPTAFYLCASRISGGALEQFFGPGTRLTVL.

This clone was seen a single time. The rearrangement links TRBV7-2 to TRBJ2-1; 9 bases match TRBD1. CDR1 and CDR2 from the germline V gene are SGHTA and FQGNSA. This CDR3 comprises 16 residues. Trimming removed 6 bases from V and 2 bases from J; junction bases left unmatched: 8. In DNA form, the CDR3 reads TGTGCCAGCAGTATGAATGGACAGGGGACCTACAATGAGCAGTTCTTC. This translates into CASSMNGQGTYNEQFF.

CDR3 loop: CASSLAENTEAFF. The CDR3 nucleotides are TGTGCCAGCAGCTTAGCAGAGAACACTGAAGCTTTCTTT. The gene calls are TRBV7-2 and TRBJ1-1; no reliable D call. V was clipped by 0 bases and J by 1 base, with 3 bases between them. CDR3 length equals 13 residues. Looked up from germline, CDR1 is SGHTA and CDR2 is FQGNSA.

The chain is built from TRBV2 and TRBJ2-5; TRBD2 is a possible D gene (5 bases). V was shortened by 7 bases and J by 10 bases, with 13 bases between the two germline ends. In germline, CDR1 is SNHLY, CDR2 FYNNEI. The CDR3 sequence is 11 residues long. CDR3 sequence reads: CASTDGDNQYF. CDR3 bases: TGTGCCAGCACCGACGGGGATAACCAGTACTTC.

The J gene is TRBJ2-7, the V gene TRBV6-5; TRBD1 aligns across 7 bases. Germline CDR1 is MNHEY and CDR2 is SVGAGI. This CDR3 has 15 residues. V lost 5 bases, J lost 2 bases, and 9 bases stayed unmatched. Here the CDR3 DNA reads TGTGCCAGCAGTACCTCCGGGACAGCGACCTACGAGCAGTACTTC. This sequence encodes CASSTSGTATYEQYF.

The rearrangement uses TRBV7-2 and TRBJ2-3; 8 bases agree with TRBD2. The CDR3 is 15 residues long. Per the germline V gene, CDR1 is SGHTA and CDR2 is FQGNSA. V lost 5 bases to trimming and J lost 2 bases; unmatched junction nucleotides: 6. Written as DNA, the CDR3 is TGTGCCAGCAGCCTGGGACTAGGACTCACAGATACGCAGTATTTT. Translating it yields CASSLGLGLTDTQYF.

J is TRBJ2-7 and V is TRBV5-4; D gene uncertain. The V and J ends lost 0 bases and 3 bases respectively, with 7 bases between them. Germline V gives CDR1 SGHNT, CDR2 YYREEE (reference sequence). This CDR3 region has 13 residues. The CDR3 DNA follows: TGTGCCAGCAGCTTGGAGACCAACTACGAGCAGTACTTC. As protein: CASSLETNYEQYF.

The V gene is TRBV7-3, the J gene TRBJ2-3; 9 bases are shared with TRBD2. J gave up 8 bases and V 1 base, and 1 base lay outside the gene matches. Germline V gene sequence: CDR1 SGHTA, CDR2 FQGTGA. The CDR3 consists of 13 residues. CDR3 region: CASSLILAGTQYF. In DNA form, the CDR3 reads TGTGCCAGCAGCTTAATACTAGCGGGTACGCAGTATTTT.

The rearrangement uses TRBV24-1 and TRBJ1-5; possibly TRBD1 for D (6 bases). The CDR3 length is 17 residues. CDR1 and CDR2 (germline): KGHDR, SFDVKD. The germline V and J ends were trimmed by 2 bases and 6 bases, with 19 bases remaining between them. CDR3 protein: CATSDSGWAGEGQPQHF. The CDR3 nucleotides are TGTGCCACCAGTGATTCCGGTTGGGCAGGGGAGGGTCAGCCCCAGCATTTT.

This clone appeared a few times. The chain employs TRBV19 and TRBJ1-1; 7 positions agree with TRBD1. CDR1 is LNHDA, CDR2 SQIVND, per germline (reference sequence). This CDR3 is built from 15 residues. V dropped 10 bases and J dropped 1; count of bases not matched to a gene: 12. The chain's CDR3 is CATGQGGLGNTEAFF. In nucleotides, the CDR3 is TGTGCCACCGGCCAGGGGGGCTTGGGGAACACTGAAGCTTTCTTT.

This chain joins TRBV5-5 and TRBJ2-5; D may match TRBD1 or TRBD2 (5 bases each). This CDR3 region has 15 residues. The ends were cut back, 6 bases at V and 4 bases at J, with 19 bases in the middle. Germline V CDR1 and CDR2: SGHKS, YYEKEE (reference sequence). The chain's CDR3 is CASNPPPGTGETQYF. Here the CDR3 DNA reads TGTGCCAGCAACCCGCCCCCAGGGACGGGAGAGACCCAGTACTTC.

This clone has just one count. CDR3 residues: CASSPGANWETQYF. CDR3 nucleotides: TGCGCCAGCAGCCCGGGTGCCAACTGGGAGACCCAGTACTTC. This chain connects TRBV5-1 to TRBJ2-5; D remains ambiguous. V was pared by 4 bases and J by 5 bases, with 15 bases between. CDR1 and CDR2 (germline): SGHRS, YFSETQ. CDR3 length equals 14 residues.

The V and J genes are TRBV19 and TRBJ1-5, with a possible D match to TRBD1 (6 bases). V shed 5 bases and J shed 6 bases, with 14 bases lying between them. Per the germline V gene, CDR1 is LNHDA and CDR2 is SQIVND (reference sequence). The CDR3 has 14 amino acids. Here the CDR3 DNA reads TGTGCCAGTAGTCTACAGGGTGAGGTTCAGCCCCAGCATTTT. Translating gives CASSLQGEVQPQHF.

This clone has just a few counts. The V and J genes are TRBV9 and TRBJ1-3; D is ambiguous. The V gene lost 0 bases and the J gene lost 0 bases, with 7 bases spanning the gap. Germline V CDR1 and CDR2: SGDLS, YYNGEE. This CDR3 spans 15 amino acids. CDR3 in amino acids: CASSVDGNSGNTIYF. In DNA form, the CDR3 reads TGTGCCAGCAGCGTAGACGGAAACTCTGGAAACACCATATATTTT.

The chain employs TRBV5-5 and TRBJ1-2; 10 bases line up with TRBD1. This CDR3 comprises 19 residues. After removal of 0 bases from V and 5 bases from J, the junction contained 16 bases not matched to a gene. CDR1 and CDR2 from the germline V gene are SGHKS and YYEKEE (reference sequence). CDR3 DNA sequence: TGTGCCAGCAGCTTGGAACCGGGACAGGGGTATCACCGGGGGTATGGCTACACCTTC. This translates into CASSLEPGQGYHRGYGYTF.

V is TRBV14 and J is TRBJ2-7; no clear D gene. Germline CDR1 SGHDN, CDR2 FVKESK. The germline V and J ends were trimmed by 0 bases and 6 bases, with 12 bases remaining between them. CDR3 length: 14 amino acids. The CDR3 DNA reads as TGTGCCAGCAGCCAAGAAGAAGAGCGTCGCGAGCAGTACTTC. Its protein is CASSQEEERREQYF.